Listed below are T cell receptor beta chains from one sample, sequenced in a study of regulatory T cells in long-lasting Graves disease. TCRdb itself ran the multiplex PCR reads through MiXCR, one entry per CDR3 protein. The sample carries about 470,000 distinct CDR3 sequences, about a fifth recorded once. The sample here was peripheral blood mononuclear cells (PBMCs), taken when the disease was refractory, from a patient treated with antithyroid drugs. These receptors were collected from a female donor with Graves disease. The CDR3 runs from the conserved cysteine through the conserved F or W. Fields, in order: CDR3 protein, CDR3 DNA, D gene, clone size, J gene, V gene. A D gene is named only where the DNA matches it firmly. Expanded clones get a size class; other rows say once, few or many, or leave the size out.

cdr3_aa: CANSQGAGEEKLFF; cdr3_nt: TGCGCCAACAGCCAAGGGGCAGGGGAAGAAAAACTGTTTTTT; d_call: NA; clone_size: NA; j_call: TRBJ1-4; v_call: TRBV4-3
cdr3_aa: CASGAGLSYERYF; cdr3_nt: TGTGCCAGCGGCGCGGGGTTATCCTACGAGCGGTACTTC; d_call: NA; clone_size: few; j_call: TRBJ2-7; v_call: TRBV11-1
cdr3_aa: CASSLGESEQYF; cdr3_nt: TGTGCCAGCAGTTTGGGGGAATCCGAGCAGTACTTC; d_call: NA; clone_size: many; j_call: TRBJ2-7; v_call: TRBV12-3/TRBV12-4
cdr3_aa: CASSVYMNTEAFF; cdr3_nt: TGTGCCAGCAGTGTCTACATGAACACTGAAGCTTTCTTT; d_call: NA; clone_size: many; j_call: TRBJ1-1; v_call: TRBV6-1
cdr3_aa: CATKRTGELFF; cdr3_nt: TGTGCCACCAAGAGAACCGGGGAGCTGTTTTTT; d_call: NA; clone_size: many; j_call: TRBJ2-2; v_call: TRBV28
cdr3_aa: CASSFSGRNYEQYF; cdr3_nt: TGTGCCAGCAGCTTTAGCGGGAGGAACTACGAGCAGTACTTC; d_call: TRBD2; clone_size: many; j_call: TRBJ2-7; v_call: TRBV11-3
cdr3_aa: CASSQLAGGNEQFF; cdr3_nt: TGTGCCAGCAGCCAACTAGCGGGAGGCAATGAGCAGTTCTTC; d_call: TRBD2; clone_size: once; j_call: TRBJ2-1; v_call: TRBV14
cdr3_aa: CASSLSRTRNTIYF; cdr3_nt: TGTGCCAGCAGTTTAAGTCGGACCAGGAACACCATATATTTT; d_call: NA; clone_size: few; j_call: TRBJ1-3; v_call: TRBV6-9
cdr3_aa: CASSRAPVGGAFF; cdr3_nt: TGTGCCAGCAGCCGCGCGCCCGTAGGTGGAGCTTTCTTT; d_call: NA; clone_size: NA; j_call: TRBJ1-1; v_call: TRBV14
cdr3_aa: CASSSPRPPRGYTF; cdr3_nt: TGTGCCAGCAGTTCACCCAGGCCCCCTCGCGGCTACACCTTC; d_call: NA; clone_size: many; j_call: TRBJ1-2; v_call: TRBV28
cdr3_aa: CATSDYEGDGNGYTF; cdr3_nt: TGTGCCACCAGTGATTATGAGGGGGACGGTAATGGCTACACCTTC; d_call: NA; clone_size: NA; j_call: TRBJ1-2; v_call: TRBV24-1
cdr3_aa: CAISETGDYGYTF; cdr3_nt: TGTGCCATCAGTGAGACAGGGGACTATGGCTACACCTTC; d_call: TRBD1; clone_size: few; j_call: TRBJ1-2; v_call: TRBV10-3
cdr3_aa: CASSFGLARGAQYF; cdr3_nt: TGTGCCAGCAGCTTCGGACTAGCGAGGGGGGCCCAGTACTTC; d_call: TRBD2; clone_size: many; j_call: TRBJ2-5; v_call: TRBV6-1
cdr3_aa: CASSLYPTRGTARETQYF; cdr3_nt: TGTGCCAGCAGTTTATATCCGACTCGCGGGACCGCCAGGGAGACCCAGTACTTC; d_call: NA; clone_size: many; j_call: TRBJ2-5; v_call: TRBV27
cdr3_aa: CASSTGANYGYTF; cdr3_nt: TGTGCCAGCAGTACAGGGGCTAACTATGGCTACACCTTC; d_call: TRBD1; clone_size: many; j_call: TRBJ1-2; v_call: TRBV19
cdr3_aa: CASSFPGLTKETQYF; cdr3_nt: TGTGCCAGCAGTTTCCCAGGGCTGACAAAAGAGACCCAGTACTTC; d_call: NA; clone_size: many; j_call: TRBJ2-5; v_call: TRBV28
cdr3_aa: CASSFYGAQETQYF; cdr3_nt: TGTGCCAGCAGCTTTTATGGGGCCCAAGAGACCCAGTACTTC; d_call: NA; clone_size: many; j_call: TRBJ2-5; v_call: TRBV5-5
cdr3_aa: CSARRGQTGEGYTF; cdr3_nt: TGCAGTGCTAGAAGGGGTCAAACAGGGGAAGGCTACACCTTC; d_call: TRBD1; clone_size: few; j_call: TRBJ1-2; v_call: TRBV20-1
cdr3_aa: CASSFGGASYEQYF; cdr3_nt: TGTGCCAGCAGCTTCGGGGGGGCGTCCTACGAGCAGTACTTC; d_call: TRBD2; clone_size: many; j_call: TRBJ2-7; v_call: TRBV11-2
cdr3_aa: CASNQRDIQYF; cdr3_nt: TGTGCCAGCAACCAACGGGACATTCAGTACTTC; d_call: NA; clone_size: many; j_call: TRBJ2-4; v_call: TRBV6-2/TRBV6-3
cdr3_aa: CASSEPPGELFF; cdr3_nt: TGTGCCAGCAGTGAACCACCCGGGGAGCTGTTTTTT; d_call: NA; clone_size: few; j_call: TRBJ2-2; v_call: TRBV12-3/TRBV12-4
cdr3_aa: CASTIQGNYGYTF; cdr3_nt: TGTGCCAGCACCATACAGGGGAACTATGGCTACACCTTC; d_call: TRBD1; clone_size: many; j_call: TRBJ1-2; v_call: TRBV28
cdr3_aa: CASSVVFNEKLFF; cdr3_nt: TGTGCCAGCAGTGTTGTCTTTAATGAAAAACTGTTTTTT; d_call: NA; clone_size: many; j_call: TRBJ1-4; v_call: TRBV27
cdr3_aa: CASSLYSISSEQYF; cdr3_nt: TGTGCCAGCAGCTTGTACTCCATCTCATCCGAGCAGTACTTC; d_call: NA; clone_size: many; j_call: TRBJ2-7; v_call: TRBV5-6
cdr3_aa: CASSLAGGADEAFF; cdr3_nt: TGCGCCAGCAGCTTGGCGGGCGGCGCGGATGAAGCTTTCTTT; d_call: NA; clone_size: NA; j_call: TRBJ1-1; v_call: TRBV5-1
cdr3_aa: CASSPPSNSPLHF; cdr3_nt: TGTGCCAGCAGCCCACCATCAAATTCACCCCTCCACTTT; d_call: NA; clone_size: many; j_call: TRBJ1-6; v_call: TRBV28
cdr3_aa: CASSPADGRGFYTF; cdr3_nt: TGTGCCAGCAGCCCGGCCGACGGGCGCGGATTCTACACCTTC; d_call: NA; clone_size: many; j_call: TRBJ1-2; v_call: TRBV7-8
cdr3_aa: CASSLLAGEHEQYF; cdr3_nt: TGTGCCAGCAGCCTACTAGCGGGAGAACACGAGCAGTACTTC; d_call: TRBD2; clone_size: many; j_call: TRBJ2-7; v_call: TRBV12-3/TRBV12-4
cdr3_aa: CASSETAGKLSYNEQFF; cdr3_nt: TGTGCCAGCAGTGAAACAGCGGGGAAGCTCTCCTACAATGAGCAGTTCTTC; d_call: TRBD2; clone_size: few; j_call: TRBJ2-1; v_call: TRBV2
cdr3_aa: CATSRDLAPGNTIYF; cdr3_nt: TGTGCCACCAGCAGAGATCTGGCACCTGGAAACACCATATATTTT; d_call: NA; clone_size: NA; j_call: TRBJ1-3; v_call: TRBV15
cdr3_aa: CASSWDPTSNYGYTF; cdr3_nt: TGTGCCAGCAGCTGGGATCCTACATCAAACTATGGCTACACCTTC; d_call: NA; clone_size: NA; j_call: TRBJ1-2; v_call: TRBV5-5
cdr3_aa: CATSSPPTNEKLFF; cdr3_nt: TGTGCCACCAGCAGCCCCCCAACTAATGAAAAACTGTTTTTT; d_call: NA; clone_size: many; j_call: TRBJ1-4; v_call: TRBV15
cdr3_aa: CASSFHPGQRNTEAFF; cdr3_nt: TGTGCCAGCAGCTTCCATCCGGGACAAAGGAACACTGAAGCTTTCTTT; d_call: NA; clone_size: few; j_call: TRBJ1-1; v_call: TRBV13
cdr3_aa: CASSDQGSEPNQPQHF; cdr3_nt: TGTGCCAGCAGTGATCAGGGCAGCGAACCTAATCAGCCCCAGCATTTT; d_call: NA; clone_size: NA; j_call: TRBJ1-5; v_call: TRBV25-1
cdr3_aa: CASSRPGQGDYEQYF; cdr3_nt: TGTGCCAGCAGCCGCCCCGGACAGGGGGACTACGAGCAGTACTTC; d_call: TRBD1; clone_size: NA; j_call: TRBJ2-7; v_call: TRBV4-2
cdr3_aa: CASIGLAGSYEQYF; cdr3_nt: TGTGCCAGCATCGGGCTAGCGGGCTCCTACGAGCAGTACTTC; d_call: TRBD2; clone_size: few; j_call: TRBJ2-7; v_call: TRBV28
cdr3_aa: CASSQGYSSGNTIYF; cdr3_nt: TGTGCCAGCAGCCAGGGGTATAGCTCTGGAAACACCATATATTTT; d_call: NA; clone_size: NA; j_call: TRBJ1-3; v_call: TRBV3-1
cdr3_aa: CASSPTEYTEAFF; cdr3_nt: TGTGCCAGCAGCCCGACAGAGTACACTGAAGCTTTCTTT; d_call: NA; clone_size: many; j_call: TRBJ1-1; v_call: TRBV7-9
cdr3_aa: CSVRRQGRGDNYGYTF; cdr3_nt: TGCAGCGTTCGTAGACAAGGAAGGGGGGACAACTATGGCTACACCTTC; d_call: NA; clone_size: few; j_call: TRBJ1-2; v_call: TRBV29-1
cdr3_aa: CASSYASIAGSVAFF; cdr3_nt: TGTGCCAGCAGTTACGCATCGATCGCAGGCAGCGTGGCTTTCTTT; d_call: NA; clone_size: many; j_call: TRBJ1-1; v_call: TRBV6-5
cdr3_aa: CSARIQFNTEAFF; cdr3_nt: TGCAGTGCTAGGATACAGTTTAACACTGAAGCTTTCTTT; d_call: NA; clone_size: few; j_call: TRBJ1-1; v_call: TRBV20-1
cdr3_aa: CASSIERGADYGYTF; cdr3_nt: TGTGCCAGTAGTATAGAGCGGGGAGCGGACTATGGCTACACCTTC; d_call: NA; clone_size: NA; j_call: TRBJ1-2; v_call: TRBV19
cdr3_aa: CASSPTTTTQETQYF; cdr3_nt: TGTGCCAGCAGCCCCACGACCACCACTCAAGAGACCCAGTACTTC; d_call: NA; clone_size: few; j_call: TRBJ2-5; v_call: TRBV7-9
cdr3_aa: CASSSRQVETSEAFF; cdr3_nt: TGTGCCAGCAGCTCGCGACAGGTCGAAACTTCTGAAGCTTTCTTT; d_call: NA; clone_size: many; j_call: TRBJ1-1; v_call: TRBV7-2
cdr3_aa: CASSPWGDRKNTGELFF; cdr3_nt: TGTGCCAGCAGCCCGTGGGGGGACAGGAAAAACACCGGGGAGCTGTTTTTT; d_call: TRBD1; clone_size: few; j_call: TRBJ2-2; v_call: TRBV12-3/TRBV12-4
cdr3_aa: CASMWGRGLNQPQHF; cdr3_nt: TGTGCCAGCATGTGGGGCAGGGGTCTCAATCAGCCCCAGCATTTT; d_call: NA; clone_size: NA; j_call: TRBJ1-5; v_call: TRBV28
cdr3_aa: CASSLSTGLGTPQHF; cdr3_nt: TGTGCCAGCAGCCTATCGACAGGCCTCGGGACGCCCCAGCATTTT; d_call: NA; clone_size: many; j_call: TRBJ1-5; v_call: TRBV27
cdr3_aa: CASSLSPGQGSGYTF; cdr3_nt: TGCGCCAGCAGCCTGTCCCCGGGACAGGGCTCTGGCTACACCTTC; d_call: TRBD1; clone_size: NA; j_call: TRBJ1-2; v_call: TRBV5-1
cdr3_aa: CARSRTSGSYEQYF; cdr3_nt: TGCGCCAGGAGCAGGACTAGCGGGAGTTACGAGCAGTACTTC; d_call: TRBD2; clone_size: NA; j_call: TRBJ2-7; v_call: TRBV5-1
cdr3_aa: CASSFQTGESEQYF; cdr3_nt: TGTGCCAGCAGCTTTCAGACAGGGGAGAGCGAGCAGTACTTC; d_call: TRBD1; clone_size: many; j_call: TRBJ2-7; v_call: TRBV7-9
cdr3_aa: CASSLNRAPAYGYTF; cdr3_nt: TGTGCCAGCAGTTTAAACAGGGCCCCCGCCTATGGCTACACCTTC; d_call: NA; clone_size: many; j_call: TRBJ1-2; v_call: TRBV28
cdr3_aa: CSVDPSLTSAQETQYF; cdr3_nt: TGCAGCGTTGATCCCTCTCTGACTAGCGCACAAGAGACCCAGTACTTC; d_call: TRBD2; clone_size: few; j_call: TRBJ2-5; v_call: TRBV29-1
cdr3_aa: CASSPTGGNEKLFF; cdr3_nt: TGTGCCAGCAGTCCTACAGGGGGTAATGAAAAACTGTTTTTT; d_call: TRBD1; clone_size: many; j_call: TRBJ1-4; v_call: TRBV12-3/TRBV12-4
cdr3_aa: CATSDPTEGSKNIQYF; cdr3_nt: TGTGCCACCAGTGATCCCACCGAAGGGTCCAAAAACATTCAGTACTTC; d_call: NA; clone_size: few; j_call: TRBJ2-4; v_call: TRBV24-1
cdr3_aa: CASSLWGQDRRLHSNQPQHF; cdr3_nt: TGTGCCAGCAGTTTATGGGGGCAGGACAGACGTCTGCATAGCAATCAGCCCCAGCATTTT; d_call: NA; clone_size: few; j_call: TRBJ1-5; v_call: TRBV28
cdr3_aa: CASSLMGNTGELFF; cdr3_nt: TGTGCCAGCAGCTTGATGGGGAACACCGGGGAGCTGTTTTTT; d_call: NA; clone_size: many; j_call: TRBJ2-2; v_call: TRBV11-3
cdr3_aa: CASSLGYRGEGDNEQFF; cdr3_nt: TGTGCCAGCAGTTTAGGATACAGGGGGGAGGGAGACAATGAGCAGTTCTTC; d_call: NA; clone_size: NA; j_call: TRBJ2-1; v_call: TRBV28